The 27 T cell receptor beta chains below were found in one sample sequenced in a study of blood T cells in healthy people across ages. Primers used in a second PCR of roughly 7 to 12 cycles were a sample-barcoded 5' primer and a J-beta primer mix. TCRdb passed the 5' RACE reads through MiXCR, listing each CDR3 protein once. The repertoire holds around 710,000 distinct CDR3 sequences, with approximately 43% as singletons. The sequenced sample consisted of blood. Receptors were obtained from a woman in her sixties or seventies in good health.

This clonotype was recorded at least ten times. This chain connects TRBV5-1 to TRBJ2-3, with TRBD1 matching 8 bases. V lost 3 bases to trimming and J lost 3 bases; unmatched junction nucleotides: 6. The CDR3 has 15 amino acids. Germline V CDR1 and CDR2: SGHRS, YFSETQ. The CDR3 here is CASSSGQGETDTQYF. Here the CDR3 DNA reads TGCGCCAGCAGCTCCGGACAGGGAGAGACAGATACGCAGTATTTT.

This chain uses TRBV6-5 with TRBJ1-4; maybe TRBD1 (5 bases). CDR1 is MNHEY, CDR2 SVGAGI, per germline. The CDR3 spans 15 residues. Trimming removed 5 bases from V and 6 bases from J, with 16 bases in between. This CDR3 reads CASSQGGKTHEKLFF. The DNA for the CDR3 is TGTGCCAGCAGTCAGGGAGGTAAAACCCATGAAAAACTGTTTTTT.

This clonotype was counted ten times or more. The V and J genes are TRBV20-1 and TRBJ2-5, with D unclear. Germline assignment: CDR1 DFQATT and CDR2 SNEGSKA (reference sequence). Trimming pared 0 bases from V and 4 bases from J, leaving 9 bases between. The CDR3 totals 13 residues. CDR3 loop: CSARDRVGETQYF. Here the CDR3 DNA reads TGCAGTGCTAGAGATAGGGTTGGAGAGACCCAGTACTTC.

In its sample, this clonotype was seen once. The chain carries TRBV10-3 and TRBJ2-5; D is perhaps TRBD1 or TRBD2 (7 bases each). Germline V CDR1 and CDR2: ENHRY, SYGVKD. V was cut by 4 bases and J by 5 bases, with 14 bases left in between. The CDR3 extends over 14 amino acids. CDR3: CAISARQGGETQYF. The DNA of the CDR3 is TGTGCCATCAGTGCGCGACAGGGAGGGGAGACCCAGTACTTC.

Only a few counts were recorded for this clonotype. The rearrangement joins TRBV4-2 to TRBJ1-5; TRBD1 agrees at 7 bases. V was clipped by 3 bases and J by 5 bases; unmatched bases: 13. Germline V gives CDR1 LGHNA, CDR2 YNFKEQ. The CDR3 is 17 amino acids. CDR3 nucleotide sequence: TGTGCCAGCAGCCACCCAGGGGCAGGGGGAGAACATCAGCCCCAGCATTTT. It yields the protein CASSHPGAGGEHQPQHF.

The gene calls are TRBV20-1 and TRBJ2-7; 12 positions agree with TRBD2. The V and J ends lost 5 bases and 3 bases, in that order; junction bases with no gene match: 8. The length of the CDR3 is 15 residues. CDR1 DFQATT and CDR2 SNEGSKA come from the germline V gene (reference sequence). This CDR3 reads CSASETSGGFYEQYF. The DNA of the CDR3 is TGCAGTGCTTCGGAAACTAGCGGGGGGTTCTACGAGCAGTACTTC.

This clonotype appeared a few times. The chain couples TRBV10-3 to TRBJ1-4, with TRBD1 matching over 7 bases. With V trimmed by 6 bases and J by 7 bases, 8 bases remained unmatched. The CDR3 loop spans 14 amino acids. Per germline, CDR1 ENHRY and CDR2 SYGVKD. DNA for the CDR3: TGTGCCATCAGGGGTACAGGGGACGGTGAAAAACTGTTTTTT. Its translation is CAIRGTGDGEKLFF.

This clonotype was observed a handful of times. CDR3 DNA: TGTGCCAGCTCAGGGGGGACTGAGCAGTTCTTC. Protein sequence: CASSGGTEQFF. This chain uses TRBV7-9 with TRBJ2-1, with a tentative D call TRBD1 (7 bases). The germline V gene has CDR1 SEHNR and CDR2 FQNEAQ (reference sequence). V was trimmed by 8 bases and J by 9 bases, leaving 11 bases between them. This CDR3 spans 11 amino acids. The full variable domain, completed using reference TRBV7-9 and TRBJ2-1, is DTGVSQNPRHKITKRGQNVTFRCDPISEHNRLYWYRQTLGQGPEFLTYFQNEAQLEKSRLLSDRFSAERPKGSFSTLEIQRTEQGDSAMYLCASSGGTEQFFGPGTRLTVL.

This clonotype was seen a few times. V and J are TRBV27 and TRBJ2-1; weak D call: TRBD1 (6 bases). The germline V and J ends were trimmed by 7 bases and 6 bases, with 13 bases remaining between them. The CDR3 spans 13 residues. Germline CDR1 is MNHEY and CDR2 is SMNVEV (reference sequence). The CDR3 nucleotides are TGTGCCAGCAAGGCCACAGGGCTCAATGAGCAGTTCTTC. This translates into CASKATGLNEQFF.

This clonotype appeared a few times. The chain is built from TRBV20-1 and TRBJ2-1; 7 bases map to TRBD2. Trimming took 3 bases from V and 3 from J; bases not matched to a gene: 5. Looked up from germline, CDR1 is DFQATT and CDR2 is SNEGSKA (reference sequence). The CDR3 is 14 residues long. DNA of the CDR3: TGCAGTGCTAGCGGGACTACTTTCTACAATGAGCAGTTCTTC. It is translated as CSASGTTFYNEQFF.

The chain has TRBV7-2 and TRBJ2-3; D uncertain. The CDR3 is 11 amino acids. V lost 8 bases and J lost 5, with 8 bases in between. Germline V gene lookup returns CDR1 SGHTA and CDR2 FQGNSA. DNA of the CDR3: TGTGCCAGCGCCTTGGGAGATACGCAGTATTTT. Protein product: CASALGDTQYF.

The V call is TRBV28, the J call TRBJ2-7, with D possibly being TRBD1 (5 bases). The V end lost 6 bases, the J end lost 1 base, and 13 bases lay between the germline ends. This CDR3 contains 14 residues. CDR1 MDHEN and CDR2 SYDVKM come from the germline V gene. The CDR3 protein is CASSLMTVSYEQYF. The CDR3 region has the DNA TGTGCCAGCAGCCTAATGACAGTGTCCTACGAGCAGTACTTC.

The table lists this clonotype with a few counts. The chain carries TRBV6-2 or TRBV6-3 and TRBJ2-2; 12 bases are a match to TRBD2. The CDR3 length is 19 residues. Germline assignment: CDR1 MNHEY and CDR2 SVGEGT. V lost 3 bases and J lost 0; bases outside the gene matches: 8. CDR3 residues: CASSYSPSGRAANTGELFF. DNA for the CDR3: TGTGCCAGCAGTTATTCCCCTAGCGGGAGGGCTGCGAACACCGGGGAGCTGTTTTTT.

About this clonotype: Germline is not matched at one junction end, which may reflect a read error. The rearrangement uses TRBV7-3 and TRBJ2-1; TRBD2 matches at 13 bases. Germline V gives CDR1 SGHTA, CDR2 FQGTGA. This CDR3 has 20 residues. The CDR3 here is CAGSRTSGGTSLSSYNEQFF. CDR3 in DNA: TGTGCCGGCAGCAGGACTAGCGGGGGAACTAGTTTAAGCTCCTACAATGAGCAGTTCTTC.

This clonotype was counted a few times. This rearrangement joins TRBV27 to TRBJ1-2; the match to TRBD1 covers 7 bases. The CDR3 contains 13 residues. J was trimmed by 2 bases and V by 6 bases; bases with no gene match: 3. The germline V gene has CDR1 MNHEY and CDR2 SMNVEV (reference sequence). The CDR3 sequence: CASRATGNYGYTF. CDR3 sequence (DNA): TGTGCCAGCAGAGCGACAGGGAACTATGGCTACACCTTC.

J is TRBJ2-3 and V is TRBV7-7; no reliable D call. V lost 4 bases, J lost 0 bases, and 17 bases lay in between. The length of the CDR3 is 17 residues. Germline-derived CDR1 and CDR2 are SSHAT and FNYEAQ (reference sequence). In DNA form, the CDR3 reads TGTGCCAGCAGCTCCTCTAGAGGACCATACAGCACAGATACGCAGTATTTT. The encoded protein is CASSSSRGPYSTDTQYF.

V usage is TRBV4-3 and J usage is TRBJ2-2, with a weak D call TRBD1 (5 bases). The CDR3 covers 15 residues. V shed 3 bases and J shed 6 bases, with 14 bases lying between them. Germline V gene sequence: CDR1 LGHNA, CDR2 YSLEER. Written as DNA, the CDR3 is TGCGCCAGCAGCCAGCAAGACAGCAACTCCGGGGAGCTGTTTTTT. It yields the protein CASSQQDSNSGELFF.

About this clonotype: A much larger clone differs by one base, so this may be a read error. This chain joins TRBV4-1 and TRBJ2-5; 7 positions match TRBD1. Germline V gives CDR1 MGHRA, CDR2 YSYEKL. The CDR3 runs to 18 residues. The CDR3 loop reads CAGSRGEYRGTHQETQYF. The DNA for the CDR3 is TGCGCCGGCAGCCGAGGGGAATACAGGGGTACCCACCAAGAGACCCAGTACTTC.

V is TRBV4-2 and J is TRBJ2-1; 7 nucleotides align to TRBD2. The V segment lost 0 bases and the J segment 4 bases; nucleotides outside the gene matches: 9. There are 17 residues in the CDR3. The germline V gene has CDR1 LGHNA and CDR2 YNFKEQ. The CDR3 loop is CASSQDLGTGGYNEQFF. CDR3 coding DNA: TGTGCCAGCAGCCAAGATCTCGGGACGGGGGGTTACAATGAGCAGTTCTTC.

This sequence joins TRBV3-1 and TRBJ1-2; TRBD1 is a possible D gene (6 bases). Germline CDR1 and CDR2: LGHDT and YNNKEL (reference sequence). Trimming cost V 1 base and J 4 bases, with 16 bases left between them. This CDR3 has 16 amino acids. Written as DNA, the CDR3 is TGTGCCAGCAGCCAAGGCGCAGGGGCGGTCGGCTATGGCTACACCTTC. Its protein product is CASSQGAGAVGYGYTF.

The rearrangement joins TRBV9 to TRBJ2-1, with D unresolved. V lost 0 bases to trimming and J lost 1 base, with 8 bases between them. The germline gives CDR1 SGDLS, CDR2 YYNGEE. The CDR3 runs to 15 residues. The CDR3 bases are TGTGCCAGCAGCGTAGGAGGAATATCCTACAATGAGCAGTTCTTC. Protein: CASSVGGISYNEQFF.

The chain combines TRBV7-9 with TRBJ1-6; no reliable D call. Germline CDR1 is SEHNR and CDR2 is FQNEAQ (reference sequence). Trimming cost V 4 bases and J 6 bases, with 7 bases left between them. The CDR3 is made up of 13 amino acids. The CDR3 here is CASSYGSNSPLHF. CDR3 bases: TGTGCCAGCAGCTACGGGAGTAATTCACCCCTCCACTTT.

As regards this clonotype: Given a much more abundant clone one base away, this may be a read error. The chain has TRBV10-3 and TRBJ2-4, with D unclear. CDR1 is ENHRY, CDR2 SYGVKD, per germline. The CDR3 contains 15 residues. The CDR3 bases are TGTGCCGGGGAAATCTCGATCGTAGCCAAAAACACTCAGTACTTC. Translation gives CAGEISIVAKNTQYF.

This clonotype was found many times. The V gene is TRBV20-1, the J gene TRBJ2-7; D possibly corresponds to TRBD1 (6 bases). Germline CDR1 and CDR2: DFQATT and SNEGSKA (reference sequence). Trimming removed 5 bases at V and 3 bases at J, with 17 bases between. This CDR3 is built from 14 residues. The CDR3 sequence: CSARASTGLYEQYF. CDR3 in DNA: TGCAGTGCTCGGGCTTCGACAGGTCTCTACGAGCAGTACTTC.

The rearrangement links TRBV7-9 to TRBJ1-2, with D possibly being TRBD1 (5 bases). Trimming took 1 base from V and 7 from J, leaving 22 bases between them. CDR1 and CDR2 (germline): SEHNR, FQNEAQ (reference sequence). The length of the CDR3 is 17 residues. CDR3 region: CASSLEVGRGRWLGYTF. As DNA, the CDR3 is TGTGCCAGCAGCTTAGAAGTGGGAAGGGGCCGATGGCTTGGCTACACCTTC.

CDR3: CSVETAGQTYNEQFF. As DNA, the CDR3 is TGCAGCGTAGAAACCGCGGGACAAACCTACAATGAGCAGTTCTTC. This chain links TRBV29-1 with TRBJ2-1, with D perhaps assigned TRBD1 or TRBD2 (6 bases each). Trimming shortened V by 6 bases and J by 2 bases, and 17 bases separated the two germline ends. This CDR3 is built from 15 residues. Germline V gene lookup returns CDR1 SQVTM and CDR2 ANQGSEA.

V and J are TRBV6-1 and TRBJ1-2; D is unclear. CDR1 is MNHNS and CDR2 is SASEGT in the germline V gene. With 2 bases removed from V and 0 bases from J, the gap between germline ends came to 10 bases. The CDR3 covers 15 residues. CDR3 nucleotides: TGTGCCAGCAGTGAAACCCCTCAGTCTAACTATGGCTACACCTTC. Amino acids: CASSETPQSNYGYTF.